What follows are 26 T cell receptor beta chains derived from one specimen sequenced in a study of shared clonotypes between healthy human individuals. TCRdb's table, derived via immunoSEQ multiplex PCR, lists solely in-frame clones and lacks some. The sample contains around 990,000 clones, roughly 77% of which appear only once. The sequenced sample was memory CD4+ T cells from PBMCs. As to subset: CD45RA-negative fraction. All receptors derive from a man younger than 30 in good health. Some clones in this sample may be carry-over from other donors' samples.

The chain has TRBV7-2 and TRBJ2-7, with a possible D match to TRBD2 (6 bases). The germline V gene has CDR1 SGHTA and CDR2 FQGNSA. Deletions cut 1 base from V and 5 bases from J, with 12 bases between. CDR3 length: 14 amino acids. The CDR3 nucleotides read TGTGCCAGCAGCTTAGAATGGGGACTTAACGAGCAGTACTTC. Protein: CASSLEWGLNEQYF.

This clone came up a few times. The chain has TRBV10-3 and TRBJ2-1; TRBD2 aligns across 11 bases. Unmatched junction bases numbered 5, after V lost 8 bases and J lost 5 bases. Germline values: CDR1 ENHRY, CDR2 SYGVKD. The CDR3 spans 14 residues. CDR3 sequence (DNA): TGTGCCATCCGGCTAGCGGGAGGACACAATGAGCAGTTCTTC. Translation: CAIRLAGGHNEQFF.

In the case of this clone: The junction departs from the called germline gene at one end, perhaps through a read error. The gene calls are TRBV5-1 and TRBJ1-2, with 9 bases lining up with TRBD1. Germline CDR1 is SGHRS and CDR2 is YFSETQ. There are 14 residues in the CDR3. CDR3 sequence (DNA): TGCGCCAGCAGCTCGACACAGGGGGCGACATCTTTCGCCTTC. It codes for CASSSTQGATSFAF.

The chain couples TRBV7-2 to TRBJ2-7; D may be TRBD2 (6 bases). The V gene lost 1 base and the J gene lost 3 bases, with 13 bases spanning the gap. This CDR3 spans 15 amino acids. Germline values: CDR1 SGHTA, CDR2 FQGNSA. The CDR3 DNA sequence: TGTGCCAGCAGCTTAGGAGCTAGCGCCTACTACGAGCAGTACTTC. This encodes CASSLGASAYYEQYF.

This clone occurred many times. The chain couples TRBV5-1 to TRBJ2-7; 7 positions agree with TRBD1. J gave up 4 bases and V 5 bases, and 15 bases lay outside the gene matches. The CDR3 extends over 16 amino acids. Germline CDR1 reads SGHRS; CDR2 reads YFSETQ. In DNA, the CDR3 is TGCGCCAGCAGTCCTGCTTCAGGACAGGAAAAATACGAGCAGTACTTC. Amino acids: CASSPASGQEKYEQYF.

The sample holds a few counts of this clone. The chain employs TRBV29-1 and TRBJ2-5, with 7 positions matching TRBD1. Germline CDR1 and CDR2: SQVTM and ANQGSEA. CDR3 size: 14 residues. Trimming cost V 4 bases and J 1 base; bases outside gene matches: 6. CDR3 sequence: CSVADRPFQETQYF. DNA for the CDR3: TGCAGCGTTGCGGACAGGCCTTTCCAAGAGACCCAGTACTTC.

J is TRBJ2-2 and V is TRBV6-6; 12 positions agree with TRBD1. V was pared by 2 bases and J by 7 bases, with 5 bases of the junction left unmatched. CDR3 size: 16 residues. The germline CDR1 and CDR2 sequences are MNHNY and SVGAGI (reference sequence). The CDR3 sequence is CASSYLGQGAIGELFF. Written as DNA, the CDR3 is TGTGCCAGCAGTTACCTGGGACAGGGGGCTATCGGGGAGCTGTTTTTT.

This chain connects TRBV7-8 to TRBJ1-1, with 11 bases fitting TRBD1. In germline, CDR1 is SGHVS, CDR2 FQNEAQ. V shed 5 bases, J shed 6 bases, and the junction held 8 bases outside the gene matches. This CDR3 is 15 amino acids long. DNA for the CDR3: TGTGCCAGCAGCGCGCGGACAGGGGGCATCGCTGAAGCTTTCTTT. Amino acids: CASSARTGGIAEAFF.

Here the CDR3 DNA reads TGTGCCAGCAGCCTAGGCGGACAGGGAGGCTACGAGCAGTACTTC. It yields the protein CASSLGGQGGYEQYF. The chain recombines TRBV7-2 with TRBJ2-5; 8 bases align to TRBD1. The DNA end favors TRBJ2-7, so the J call may be wrong. This CDR3 is 15 amino acids long. CDR1 and CDR2 from the germline V gene are SGHTA and FQGNSA.

The rearrangement uses TRBV29-1 and TRBJ1-4, with 10 bases matching TRBD1. CDR3 size: 14 residues. The V gene end was trimmed by 4 bases and the J gene end by 7 bases; junction bases not matched to a gene: 6. Germline V gene data show CDR1 as SQVTM and CDR2 as ANQGSEA. CDR3 loop: CSVGGTGEGEKLFF. CDR3 coding DNA: TGCAGCGTTGGGGGGACAGGGGAAGGTGAAAAACTGTTTTTT.

The genes are TRBV5-1 and TRBJ2-7; D perhaps matches TRBD1 (6 bases). This CDR3 has 16 residues. Deletions cut 0 bases from V and 2 bases from J, with 15 bases between. Germline lookup yields CDR1 SGHRS and CDR2 YFSETQ. The CDR3 coding sequence is TGCGCCAGCAGCTTGGGGGGGCACGGACGGACCTACGAGCAGTACTTC. Amino acids: CASSLGGHGRTYEQYF.

With respect to this clone: A much bigger clone sits one base away, suggesting this may be a read error. The chain joins TRBV5-4 to TRBJ2-2; 7 bases fit TRBD1. With 0 bases clipped from V and 4 bases from J, the junction kept 0 bases outside the gene matches. Germline lookup yields CDR1 SGHNT and CDR2 YYREEE (reference sequence). The CDR3 extends over 14 amino acids. The CDR3 region is CASSLDRGTGELFF. The DNA for the CDR3 is TGTGCCAGCAGCTTGGACAGGGGCACCGGGGAGCTGTTTTTT.

The V call is TRBV28, the J call TRBJ1-2; perhaps TRBD1 as D (6 bases). Germline V gene sequence: CDR1 MDHEN, CDR2 SYDVKM. This CDR3 has 13 residues. V gave up 6 bases and J gave up 5 bases, with 13 bases separating them. CDR3 loop: CASSGGSVYGYTF. The CDR3 nucleotides are TGTGCCAGCAGCGGGGGCTCAGTTTATGGCTACACCTTC.

This clone was observed many times. The chain uses TRBV10-3 and TRBJ2-5; 9 positions agree with TRBD1. The CDR3 runs 15 residues. From germline, CDR1 is ENHRY and CDR2 SYGVKD. The trim removed 5 bases at V and 5 bases at J, leaving 9 bases unmatched. The CDR3 sequence: CAISSPGQGGETQYF. The CDR3 coding sequence is TGTGCCATCAGTTCGCCGGGACAGGGAGGGGAGACCCAGTACTTC.

This chain links TRBV7-9 with TRBJ2-3; 8 bases are a match to TRBD2. The CDR3 contains 14 residues. Per the germline V gene, CDR1 is SEHNR and CDR2 is FQNEAQ (reference sequence). The V segment lost 5 bases and the J segment 4 bases; nucleotides outside the gene matches: 5. The CDR3 loop reads CASSPSGSADTQYF. The CDR3, as DNA: TGTGCCAGCAGCCCGAGCGGGAGCGCAGATACGCAGTATTTT.

This clone was recorded a few times. This chain uses TRBV5-1 with TRBJ1-1; D gene ambiguous. The germline V gene has CDR1 SGHRS and CDR2 YFSETQ. This CDR3 has 14 residues. The germline V and J ends were trimmed by 0 bases and 3 bases, with 9 bases remaining between them. The CDR3 sequence: CASSLDGEYTEAFF. As DNA, the CDR3 is TGCGCCAGCAGCTTGGATGGGGAGTACACTGAAGCTTTCTTT.

This clone was found once. V usage is TRBV15 and J usage is TRBJ2-7, with 8 bases fitting TRBD2. The CDR3 has 14 amino acids. Germline V gene lookup returns CDR1 LNHNV and CDR2 YYDKDF (reference sequence). Losses at the gene ends were 3 bases for V and 3 bases for J; bases not matched to a gene: 4. The CDR3: CATSRSGGYYEQYF. The CDR3 DNA reads as TGTGCCACCAGCAGGTCGGGGGGGTACTACGAGCAGTACTTC.

The gene calls are TRBV9 and TRBJ2-2, with D perhaps matching TRBD1 (7 bases). Germline V gene sequence: CDR1 SGDLS, CDR2 YYNGEE. This CDR3 spans 15 amino acids. Trimming removed 6 bases from V and 4 bases from J, with 16 bases in between. The CDR3: CASMEGAGLTGELFF. As DNA, the CDR3 is TGTGCCAGCATGGAGGGGGCCGGGCTCACCGGGGAGCTGTTTTTT. Based on the CDR3 plus reference TRBV9 and TRBJ2-2, the full variable domain is DSGVTQTPKHLITATGQRVTLRCSPRSGDLSVYWYQQSLDQGLQFLIQYYNGEERAKGNILERFSAQQFPDLHSELNLSSLELGDSALYFCASMEGAGLTGELFFGEGSRLTVL.

The chain employs TRBV28 and TRBJ2-7; 11 nucleotides line up with TRBD1. The germline V gene encodes CDR1 MDHEN and CDR2 SYDVKM. J gave up 6 bases and V 7 bases, and 8 bases lay outside the gene matches. This CDR3 contains 14 residues. The DNA of the CDR3 is TGTGCCAGCACAGGGACAGGGGGGATCCTCGAGCAGTACTTC. As protein: CASTGTGGILEQYF.

The genes are TRBV4-1 and TRBJ2-6, with D perhaps given as TRBD1 or TRBD2 (5 bases each). V lost 1 base and J 11 bases, leaving 18 bases between the germline ends. Looked up from germline, CDR1 is MGHRA and CDR2 is YSYEKL. The CDR3 is made up of 16 amino acids. The DNA for the CDR3 is TGCGCCAGCAGCCAAGGGTTCGTCCGGGACCAGCACGTCCTGACTTTC. Its protein product is CASSQGFVRDQHVLTF.

This CDR3 reads CASTQGGSGANVLTF. The CDR3 DNA reads as TGTGCCAGCACCCAAGGTGGGAGTGGGGCCAACGTCCTGACTTTC. This chain connects TRBV28 to TRBJ2-6; D is perhaps TRBD2 (5 bases). Deletions cut 7 bases from V and 3 bases from J, with 13 bases between. The CDR3 length is 15 residues. Germline assignment: CDR1 MDHEN and CDR2 SYDVKM.

This chain joins TRBV19 and TRBJ2-7, with 8 bases identical to TRBD1. CDR3 size: 15 residues. Unmatched junction bases numbered 5, after V lost 3 bases and J lost 1 base. Germline V lookup: CDR1 LNHDA, CDR2 SQIVND (reference sequence). DNA of the CDR3: TGTGCCAGTAGTATTAGGCGACAGGGGTCCTACGAGCAGTACTTC. Translated, it gives CASSIRRQGSYEQYF.

V and J are TRBV30 and TRBJ1-1; D uncertain. There are 13 residues in the CDR3. The germline V gene has CDR1 GTSNPN and CDR2 SVGIG (reference sequence). Trimming pared 0 bases from V and 3 bases from J, leaving 8 bases between. CDR3 sequence reads: CAWSVLADTEAFF. The DNA for the CDR3 is TGTGCCTGGAGTGTCTTAGCGGACACTGAAGCTTTCTTT.

The rearrangement uses TRBV5-1 and TRBJ2-1, with D maybe TRBD1 (6 bases). This CDR3 has 15 residues. Germline CDR1 SGHRS, CDR2 YFSETQ. Trimming removed 5 bases from V and 2 bases from J, with 14 bases in between. CDR3 sequence reads: CASSLGGIAYNEQFF. The CDR3 bases are TGCGCCAGCAGTTTAGGGGGTATCGCCTACAATGAGCAGTTCTTC.

The chain employs TRBV10-3 and TRBJ2-2; D gene uncertain. The V gene's germline CDR1 is ENHRY and CDR2 SYGVKD. This CDR3 contains 17 residues. The germline V and J ends were trimmed by 1 base and 0 bases, with 12 bases remaining between them. The CDR3 protein is CAISEWGSGPNTGELFF. CDR3 DNA sequence: TGTGCCATCAGTGAGTGGGGTTCTGGACCGAACACCGGGGAGCTGTTTTTT.

This clone occurred once. This chain joins TRBV5-8 and TRBJ2-2; D unclear. The V and J ends lost 4 bases and 6 bases respectively, with 16 bases between them. Germline V gene lookup returns CDR1 SGHTS and CDR2 YDEGEE. This CDR3 has 15 amino acids. The CDR3 DNA sequence: TGTGCCAGCAGCGGTGGTATGCGATGGTCCGGGGAGCTGTTTTTT. Its protein is CASSGGMRWSGELFF. The whole variable domain, filled in from reference TRBV5-8 and TRBJ2-2, reads EAGVTQSPTHLIKTRGQQATLRCSPISGHTSVYWYQQALGLGLQFLLWYDEGEERNRGNFPPRFSGRQFPNYSSELNVNALELEDSALYLCASSGGMRWSGELFFGEGSRLTVL.